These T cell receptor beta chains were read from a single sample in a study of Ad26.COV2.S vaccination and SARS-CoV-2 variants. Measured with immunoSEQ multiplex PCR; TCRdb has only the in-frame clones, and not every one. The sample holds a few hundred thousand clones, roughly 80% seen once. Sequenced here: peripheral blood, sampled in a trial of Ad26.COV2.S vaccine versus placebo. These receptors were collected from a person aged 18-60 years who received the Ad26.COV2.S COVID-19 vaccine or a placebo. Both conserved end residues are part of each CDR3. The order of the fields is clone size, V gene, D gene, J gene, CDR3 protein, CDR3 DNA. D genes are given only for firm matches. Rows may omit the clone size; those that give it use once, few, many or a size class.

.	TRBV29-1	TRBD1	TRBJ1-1	CSVHKSLTGDTEAFF	TGCAGCGTTCATAAGAGTCTAACAGGGGACACTGAAGCTTTCTTT
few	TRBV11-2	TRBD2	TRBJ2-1	CASSLGIGTSGYNEQFF	TGTGCCAGCAGCTTAGGAATTGGGACTAGCGGCTACAATGAGCAGTTCTTC
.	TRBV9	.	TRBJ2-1	CASSASWNEQFF	TGTGCCAGCAGCGCTAGCTGGAATGAGCAGTTCTTC
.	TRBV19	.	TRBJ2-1	CASSIGAGALNEQFF	TGTGCCAGTAGTATAGGCGCGGGGGCGCTGAATGAGCAGTTCTTC
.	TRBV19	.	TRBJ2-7	CASSPTGVPYEQYF	TGTGCCAGTAGTCCAACGGGAGTCCCCTACGAGCAGTACTTC
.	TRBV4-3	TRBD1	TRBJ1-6	CASSRTQGASSYNSPLHF	TGCGCCAGCAGCCGGACTCAGGGGGCGAGCTCCTATAATTCACCCCTCCACTTT
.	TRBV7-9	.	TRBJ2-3	CASSLAREINTDTQYF	TGTGCCAGCAGCTTAGCCCGGGAGATTAACACAGATACGCAGTATTTT
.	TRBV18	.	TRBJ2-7	CASSPGIPVLGVYEQYF	TGTGCCAGCTCACCAGGTATCCCCGTTCTAGGGGTTTACGAGCAGTACTTC
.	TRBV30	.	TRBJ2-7	CAWSTNYEQYF	TGTGCCTGGAGTACTAACTACGAGCAGTACTTC
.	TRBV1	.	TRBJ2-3	CTSSQARLAGGPDTQYF	TGCACCAGCAGCCAAGCCAGACTAGCGGGAGGGCCAGATACGCAGTATTTT
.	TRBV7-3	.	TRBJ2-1	CASSSQGGYEQFF	TGTGCCAGCAGCTCCCAGGGGGGATATGAGCAGTTCTTC